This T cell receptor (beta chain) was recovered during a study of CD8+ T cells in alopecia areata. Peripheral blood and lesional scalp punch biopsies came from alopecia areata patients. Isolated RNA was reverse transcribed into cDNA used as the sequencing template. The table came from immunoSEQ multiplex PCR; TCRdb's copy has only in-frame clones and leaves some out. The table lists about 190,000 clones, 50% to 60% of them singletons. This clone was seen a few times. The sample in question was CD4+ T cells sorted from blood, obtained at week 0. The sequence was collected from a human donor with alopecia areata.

For the CDR3, the DNA is TGTGCCAGCAGCGTAGGGGATGCCGGGGAGCTGTTTTTT. Encoded protein: CASSVGDAGELFF. V gene TRBV9 combines with J gene TRBJ2-2; D is uncertain. The germline V and J ends were trimmed by 0 bases and 6 bases, with 6 bases remaining between them. Germline assignment: CDR1 SGDLS and CDR2 YYNGEE. There are 13 residues in the CDR3.